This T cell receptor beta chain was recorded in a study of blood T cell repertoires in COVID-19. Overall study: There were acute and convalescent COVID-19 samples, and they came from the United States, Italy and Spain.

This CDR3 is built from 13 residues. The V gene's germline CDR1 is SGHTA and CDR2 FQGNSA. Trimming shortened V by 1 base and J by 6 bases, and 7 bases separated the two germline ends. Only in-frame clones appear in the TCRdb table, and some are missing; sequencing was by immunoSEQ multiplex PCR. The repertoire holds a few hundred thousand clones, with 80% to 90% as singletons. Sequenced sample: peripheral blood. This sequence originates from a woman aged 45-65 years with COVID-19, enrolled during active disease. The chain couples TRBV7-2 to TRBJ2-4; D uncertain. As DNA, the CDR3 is TGTGCCAGCAGCTTAGATAGTCCAAACATTCAGTACTTC. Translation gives CASSLDSPNIQYF.